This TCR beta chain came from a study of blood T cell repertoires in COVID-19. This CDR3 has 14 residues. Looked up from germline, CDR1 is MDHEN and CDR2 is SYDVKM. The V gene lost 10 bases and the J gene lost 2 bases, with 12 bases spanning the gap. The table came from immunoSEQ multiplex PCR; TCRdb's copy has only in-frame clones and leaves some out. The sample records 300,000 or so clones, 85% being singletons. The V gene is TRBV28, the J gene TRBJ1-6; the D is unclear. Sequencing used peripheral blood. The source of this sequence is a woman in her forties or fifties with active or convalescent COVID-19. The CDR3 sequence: CAIREGTYNSPLHF. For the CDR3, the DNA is TGTGCCATTCGGGAAGGGACCTATAATTCACCCCTCCACTTT.